A selection of T cell receptor beta chains follows, all from one sample in a study of T cell responses to AZD1222 COVID-19 vaccine. This table comes from immunoSEQ multiplex PCR, and its TCRdb copy is limited to in-frame clones, with some not included. The profile shows around 100,000 clones, over 90% of them singletons. The sample consisted of peripheral blood, taken on day 0 of AZD1222 vaccination. All receptors derive from an adult in good health. Both conserved end residues are part of each CDR3. A D gene is named only where the DNA matches it firmly. Size is stated for part of the rows, as once, few or many counts, or as a class when the clone is expanded.

NA,NA,TRBJ1-1,TRBV5-1,CASSSYKNTEAFF,TGCGCCAGCAGCTCATACAAGAACACTGAAGCTTTCTTT
NA,TRBD2,TRBJ2-7,TRBV25-1,CASNRSSGISYEQYF,TGTGCCAGCAACAGATCGAGCGGGATTTCCTACGAGCAGTACTTC
NA,NA,TRBJ1-3,TRBV27,CASSTTAGNTIYF,TGTGCCAGCAGCACTACGGCTGGAAACACCATATATTTT
NA,NA,TRBJ1-1,TRBV6-5,CASRRDTQRTEAFF,TGTGCCAGCAGGAGGGACACTCAAAGGACTGAAGCTTTCTTT
once,NA,TRBJ2-7,TRBV3-1/TRBV3-2,CASSQDPGAGRQYF,TGTGCCAGCAGCCAAGACCCCGGCGCGGGAAGGCAGTACTTC
NA,NA,TRBJ2-4,TRBV11-2,CASSLAGISNIQYF,TGTGCCAGCAGCTTAGCAGGGATCTCTAACATTCAGTACTTC
NA,NA,TRBJ2-2,TRBV24-1,CATGGTGELFF,TGTGCCACTGGGGGCACCGGGGAGCTGTTTTTT
NA,NA,TRBJ2-3,TRBV9,CASSVAGGQNPTDTQYF,TGTGCCAGCAGCGTAGCAGGTGGACAGAACCCCACAGATACGCAGTATTTT
NA,NA,TRBJ1-6,TRBV28,CASRADRQNSPLHF,TGTGCCAGCAGGGCCGACAGGCAAAATTCACCCCTCCACTTT
once,NA,TRBJ1-1,TRBV20-1,CSATNTEAFF,TGCAGTGCCACGAACACTGAAGCTTTCTTT
NA,TRBD2,TRBJ2-7,TRBV7-9,CASSLTLADYEQYF,TGTGCCAGCAGCCTAACCCTAGCGGATTACGAGCAGTACTTC
NA,NA,TRBJ2-3,TRBV5-1,CASSLVTDTQYF,TGCGCCAGCAGCCTAGTAACAGATACGCAGTATTTT